Following are 24 T cell receptor beta chains from one sample sequenced in a study of T cell changes during pregnancy in multiple sclerosis. TCRdb keeps only in-frame clones here, not all; method: immunoSEQ multiplex PCR. Altogether some 70,000 clones are present, roughly 94% being singletons, with the ten largest covering 1.3%. The material sequenced was peripheral blood, taken in the second trimester of pregnancy. The receptor set was obtained from a female donor in good health, enrolled as a control in a pregnancy study.

The chain joins TRBV2 to TRBJ2-4, with D tentatively TRBD1 (6 bases). Germline V gives CDR1 SNHLY, CDR2 FYNNEI. The CDR3 runs 18 residues. V dropped 7 bases and J dropped 0 bases, with 22 bases sitting between them. The CDR3 region has the DNA TGTGCCAGCATTCCTTTCCAACAGGGAGAGAGAGCCAAAAACATTCAGTACTTC. Encoded protein: CASIPFQQGERAKNIQYF.

The gene calls are TRBV25-1 and TRBJ2-7; 13 bases match TRBD2. There are 13 residues in the CDR3. CDR1 is MGHDK and CDR2 is SYGVNS in the germline V gene. After removal of 8 bases from V and 2 bases from J, the junction contained 0 bases not matched to a gene. The DNA for the CDR3 is TGTGCCAGCGGACTAGCGGGGGCCTACGAGCAGTACTTC. As protein: CASGLAGAYEQYF.

This clone came up once. V is TRBV5-6 and J is TRBJ1-1; the D gene is possibly TRBD1 (6 bases). This CDR3 region has 16 residues. The germline V gene encodes CDR1 SGHDT and CDR2 YYEEEE. Trimming removed 0 bases at V and 0 bases at J, with 12 bases between. In DNA form, the CDR3 reads TGTGCCAGCAGCTTGGCAGGGACAATCATGAACACTGAAGCTTTCTTT. Encoded protein: CASSLAGTIMNTEAFF.

The chain employs TRBV19 and TRBJ2-3; possibly TRBD2 for D (5 bases). CDR1 LNHDA and CDR2 SQIVND come from the germline V gene (reference sequence). The CDR3 runs to 14 residues. The V end was cut by 6 bases, the J end by 3 bases, with 13 bases between. For the CDR3, the DNA is TGTGCCAGTAGCCTGCCGGGAAGGACAGATACGCAGTATTTT. The encoded protein is CASSLPGRTDTQYF.

The rearrangement joins TRBV29-1 to TRBJ2-1, with 16 bases aligning to TRBD2. The trim removed 1 base at V and 3 bases at J, leaving 12 bases unmatched. The CDR3 sequence is 20 residues long. Germline lookup yields CDR1 SQVTM and CDR2 ANQGSEA. Here the CDR3 DNA reads TGCAGCGTTGAAGGGACGACCGGGACTAGCGGGAGGGCCTTCTACAATGAGCAGTTCTTC. Its translation is CSVEGTTGTSGRAFYNEQFF.

This rearrangement joins TRBV30 to TRBJ1-3, with 10 bases identical to TRBD1. Germline values: CDR1 GTSNPN, CDR2 SVGIG (reference sequence). The CDR3 runs to 12 residues. V shed 5 bases, J shed 7 bases, and the junction held 2 bases outside the gene matches. In DNA form, the CDR3 reads TGTGCCTGGGGGACAGGGGAGAACACCATATATTTT. It specifies CAWGTGENTIYF.

V is TRBV5-1 and J is TRBJ1-6; tentatively, D is TRBD1 (5 bases). CDR1 and CDR2 from the germline V gene are SGHRS and YFSETQ. Between the trimmed V and J ends, which lost 4 bases and 10 bases, there was a span of 12 bases. This CDR3 region has 13 residues. Written as DNA, the CDR3 is TGCGCCAGCAGCGACGGGGGTGGGTCACCCCTCCACTTT. It encodes CASSDGGGSPLHF.

The V and J genes are TRBV19 and TRBJ2-2; tentatively, D is TRBD2 (5 bases). The V gene's germline CDR1 is LNHDA and CDR2 SQIVND (reference sequence). Trimming took off 4 bases at V and 5 bases at J, with 8 bases between the two ends. This CDR3 comprises 13 residues. The CDR3, as DNA: TGTGCCAGTAGTACACGGGGAACCGGGGAGCTGTTTTTT. It specifies CASSTRGTGELFF.

The chain links TRBV19 to TRBJ1-1, with D perhaps TRBD1 (5 bases). The germline gives CDR1 LNHDA, CDR2 SQIVND (reference sequence). The V and J ends lost 9 bases and 0 bases respectively, with 14 bases between them. The CDR3 spans 14 residues. CDR3 sequence: CASSGAFMNTEAFF. The CDR3 DNA is TGTGCCAGCAGCGGGGCTTTCATGAACACTGAAGCTTTCTTT.

The genes are TRBV5-6 and TRBJ2-3; 10 nucleotides align to TRBD2. The germline CDR1 and CDR2 sequences are SGHDT and YYEEEE. V gave up 3 bases and J gave up 6 bases; unmatched junction bases: 4. The CDR3 sequence is 14 residues long. The CDR3 region has the DNA TGTGCCAGCAGCTCGCTAGCGGGAGCCGATACGCAGTATTTT. Translation gives CASSSLAGADTQYF.

The chain links TRBV5-1 to TRBJ2-5, with 7 positions matching TRBD2. The ends lost 5 bases at V and 1 base at J; junction bases unmatched: 8. CDR3 length: 15 amino acids. Germline CDR1 reads SGHRS; CDR2 reads YFSETQ. The CDR3 region is CASRAEIAGQETQYF. CDR3 nucleotide sequence: TGCGCCAGCAGGGCGGAGATAGCGGGCCAAGAGACCCAGTACTTC. The variable domain in full, with the rest retrieved from reference TRBV5-1 and TRBJ2-5, is KAGVTQTPRYLIKTRGQQVTLSCSPISGHRSVSWYQQTPGQGLQFLFEYFSETQRNKGNFPGRFSGRQFSNSRSEMNVSTLELGDSALYLCASRAEIAGQETQYFGPGTRLLVL.

The chain links TRBV25-1 to TRBJ2-1, with 8 bases lining up with TRBD2. Germline lookup yields CDR1 MGHDK and CDR2 SYGVNS. The CDR3 sequence is 14 residues long. The V and J ends lost 3 bases and 2 bases, in that order; junction bases with no gene match: 0. CDR3 sequence: CASSDGGAYNEQFF. As DNA, the CDR3 is TGTGCCAGCAGTGACGGGGGGGCCTACAATGAGCAGTTCTTC. Looking up the rest from reference TRBV25-1 and TRBJ2-1 gives the full variable domain: EADIYQTPRYLVIGTGKKITLECSQTMGHDKMYWYQQDPGMELHLIHYSYGVNSTEKGDLSSESTVSRIRTEHFPLTLESARPSHTSQYLCASSDGGAYNEQFFGPGTRLTVL.

This chain joins TRBV4-1 and TRBJ2-5, with 7 bases aligning to TRBD2. Germline V gene lookup returns CDR1 MGHRA and CDR2 YSYEKL. CDR3 length: 18 amino acids. V was pared by 2 bases and J by 1 base, with 13 bases of the junction left unmatched. The CDR3 DNA follows: TGCGCCAGCAGCCAAAGCTTTCCGGGGGGAGGGCCCCAAGAGACCCAGTACTTC. Translating gives CASSQSFPGGGPQETQYF.

This rearrangement joins TRBV6-6 to TRBJ2-1; TRBD2 matches at 8 bases. Germline V gives CDR1 MNHNY, CDR2 SVGAGI (reference sequence). V lost 7 bases and J lost 4; bases outside the gene matches: 9. This CDR3 is built from 15 residues. The CDR3 region is CASTRLASSYNEQFF. CDR3 nucleotides: TGTGCCAGCACCCGACTAGCGAGTAGTTACAATGAGCAGTTCTTC.

This clone was observed a single time. The J gene is TRBJ2-2, the V gene TRBV28; D is undetermined. Per the germline V gene, CDR1 is MDHEN and CDR2 is SYDVKM. The CDR3 is made up of 11 amino acids. The V end was cut by 3 bases, the J end by 8 bases, with 4 bases between. The DNA of the CDR3 is TGTGCCAGCAGTTTTCGGGGGGAGCTGTTTTTT. This translates into CASSFRGELFF.

This chain joins TRBV21-1 and TRBJ2-5; no check of the table's D call, TRBD2, against the DNA was made. TRBV21-1 is deemed a pseudogene. This CDR3 contains 18 residues. CDR3 sequence (DNA): TGTGCCAGCAGCGCCGTATCCGGGACTAGCGGGGTGGAAGAGACCCAGTACTTC. Its protein is CASSAVSGTSGVEETQYF.

The chain has TRBV18 and TRBJ2-1; 8 nucleotides agree with TRBD1. V lost 2 bases and J lost 7; bases outside the gene matches: 1. The CDR3 runs 13 residues. CDR1 and CDR2 from the germline V gene are KGHSH and LQKENI. The CDR3 spells CASSPGQGNEQFF. The CDR3 DNA sequence: TGTGCCAGCTCACCAGGACAGGGTAATGAGCAGTTCTTC.

The CDR3 coding sequence is TGTGCCTGGAGTCTTCCGGGACAGAGGCACATTCAGTACTTC. It encodes CAWSLPGQRHIQYF. J is TRBJ2-4 and V is TRBV30; 7 bases align to TRBD1. The CDR3 contains 14 residues. CDR1 is GTSNPN and CDR2 is SVGIG in the germline V gene (reference sequence). Trimming cost V 2 bases and J 8 bases; bases outside gene matches: 9. Full variable domain (missing parts from reference TRBV30 and TRBJ2-4): SQTIHQWPATLVQPVGSPLSLECTVEGTSNPNLYWYRQAAGRGLQLLFYSVGIGQISSEVPQNLSASRPQDRQFILSSKKLLLSDSGFYLCAWSLPGQRHIQYFGAGTRLSVL.

The rearrangement uses TRBV5-1 and TRBJ1-1; a weak D match, TRBD1 (5 bases). The CDR3 has 15 amino acids. The V and J ends lost 3 bases and 1 base respectively, with 13 bases between them. Germline V gene sequence: CDR1 SGHRS, CDR2 YFSETQ. This chain's CDR3 is CASSSQAPRNTEAFF. CDR3 DNA: TGCGCCAGCAGCTCACAGGCTCCGAGGAACACTGAAGCTTTCTTT.

V usage is TRBV25-1 and J usage is TRBJ2-5, with D perhaps matching TRBD1 (6 bases). The CDR3 sequence is 15 residues long. Germline V gene sequence: CDR1 MGHDK, CDR2 SYGVNS. Trimming removed 4 bases at V and 3 bases at J, with 15 bases between. The CDR3 DNA reads as TGTGCCAGCAGTGGGTGGACAGAAAGGGAAGAGACCCAGTACTTC. It translates to CASSGWTEREETQYF.

This chain joins TRBV7-9 and TRBJ2-7, with D possibly TRBD1 on 5 matching bases. Trimming shortened V by 5 bases and J by 2 bases, and 13 bases separated the two germline ends. In germline, CDR1 is SEHNR, CDR2 FQNEAQ (reference sequence). This CDR3 has 14 residues. CDR3 DNA: TGTGCCAGCAGCCCTAACGCAGGGACCTACGAGCAGTACTTC. This gives the protein CASSPNAGTYEQYF. The entire variable domain, with the rest obtained from reference TRBV7-9 and TRBJ2-7, is as follows: DTGVSQNPRHKITKRGQNVTFRCDPISEHNRLYWYRQTLGQGPEFLTYFQNEAQLEKSRLLSDRFSAERPKGSFSTLEIQRTEQGDSAMYLCASSPNAGTYEQYFGPGTRLTVT.

The chain uses TRBV28 and TRBJ1-2, with 7 bases aligning to TRBD1. The CDR3 runs 15 residues. Germline CDR1 MDHEN, CDR2 SYDVKM. J lost 5 bases, V lost 6 bases, and 12 bases had no gene match. The CDR3 DNA reads TGTGCCAGCAGAGCTACAGGGGTTGAGGGGTATGGCTACACCTTC. Translation gives CASRATGVEGYGYTF.

CDR3 amino acids: CASSSAGVTYEQYF. The DNA for the CDR3 is TGCGCCAGCAGCTCTGCAGGGGTCACCTACGAGCAGTACTTC. This chain uses TRBV5-1 with TRBJ2-7; D possibly corresponds to TRBD1 (6 bases). CDR3 length equals 14 residues. Trimming stripped 3 bases from V and 2 bases from J, with 12 bases between. The germline V gene has CDR1 SGHRS and CDR2 YFSETQ.

This clone was picked up a small number of times. The chain has TRBV27 and TRBJ1-3, with D perhaps TRBD1 (5 bases). CDR1 is MNHEY and CDR2 is SMNVEV in the germline V gene (reference sequence). The CDR3 extends over 14 amino acids. V was shortened by 8 bases and J by 3 bases, with 14 bases between the two germline ends. The CDR3 coding sequence is TGTGCCAGCGGAAGGGGAGCGGGTGGAAACACCATATATTTT. Protein sequence: CASGRGAGGNTIYF.